This T cell receptor (beta chain) was identified in a study of cytomegalovirus exposure and HLA in healthy donors. Study-wide results and caveats: In a later analysis, TCR beta V- and J-gene trimming showed a link to a missense DCLRE1C variant. Based on reports, TCR beta sequences accurately predicted HLA-A and HLA-B alleles for most subjects.

J gave up 0 bases and V 4 bases, and 3 bases lay outside the gene matches. Per germline, CDR1 LNHDA and CDR2 SQIVND (reference sequence). The CDR3 loop spans 16 amino acids. On this clone: As yet, its antigen is unknown.

The PCR employed 60 Vbeta primers together with 13 Jbeta primers. Libraries were prepared by immunoSEQ multiplex PCR; TCRdb keeps only in-frame clonotypes and omits some of them. The sample lists 100,000 to 150,000 clones; approximately 72% were seen once. Sequences were obtained from PBMCs. The chain combines TRBV19 with TRBJ2-2; 9 nucleotides line up with TRBD1. This sequence was found in a human donor in good health. In DNA, the CDR3 is TGTGCCAGTAGTAGGACAGGGGCCGCGAACACCGGGGAGCTGTTTTTT. This sequence encodes CASSRTGAANTGELFF.